The next 18 T cell receptor beta chains were all read from a single sample in a study of T-cell memory formation after mild COVID-19. Via MiXCR, TCRdb re-called the 5' RACE reads, giving one row per CDR3 protein. The sample records 250,000 to 400,000 distinct CDR3 sequences, 13% to 15% being singletons. Sequencing was carried out using PBMCs or a T cell subset sorted from them (not recorded which). These receptors were taken from a young man who had mild COVID-19 (a few samples of this study predate the infection). Cell type and time point are not known.

This chain connects TRBV7-3 to TRBJ2-3; D unresolved. V lost 3 bases and J lost 2, with 12 bases in between. The length of the CDR3 is 15 residues. Looked up from germline, CDR1 is SGHTA and CDR2 is FQGTGA. The CDR3 protein is CASSFSSPHTDTQYF. The DNA for the CDR3 is TGTGCCAGCAGCTTTAGCTCGCCCCACACAGATACGCAGTATTTT.

The sample holds a few counts of this clonotype. The J gene is TRBJ2-3, the V gene TRBV7-3, with a possible D match to TRBD2 (6 bases). V shed 1 base and J shed 0 bases, with 8 bases lying between them. The CDR3 is 15 residues long. Germline assignment: CDR1 SGHTA and CDR2 FQGTGA. CDR3 loop: CASSLIGGSTDTQYF. The CDR3 region has the DNA TGTGCCAGCAGCTTAATTGGGGGGAGCACAGATACGCAGTATTTT.

In its sample, this clonotype was seen a few times. The chain carries TRBV6-5 and TRBJ1-1; D gene ambiguous. The CDR3 spans 14 residues. Germline lookup yields CDR1 MNHEY and CDR2 SVGAGI. Trimming removed 2 bases from V and 1 base from J, with 8 bases in between. The CDR3 sequence: CASSYVTGNTEAFF. CDR3 coding DNA: TGTGCCAGCAGTTACGTGACGGGGAACACTGAAGCTTTCTTT.

The chain couples TRBV7-3 to TRBJ1-1, with no clear D. Looked up from germline, CDR1 is SGHTA and CDR2 is FQGTGA. V was shortened by 3 bases and J by 4 bases, with 9 bases between the two germline ends. The CDR3 is 13 amino acids. The CDR3 sequence: CASSFEGITEAFF. For the CDR3, the DNA is TGTGCCAGCAGCTTTGAGGGTATCACTGAAGCTTTCTTT.

This clonotype was detected only a few times. This chain joins TRBV29-1 and TRBJ1-1; D is unclear. Per germline, CDR1 SQVTM and CDR2 ANQGSEA. Trimming took 4 bases from V and 1 from J, leaving 16 bases between them. This CDR3 is 15 amino acids long. For the CDR3, the DNA is TGCAGCGTTGGAAGACGTCGGGGAGGGAACACTGAAGCTTTCTTT. The encoded protein is CSVGRRRGGNTEAFF.

The chain joins TRBV12-3 or TRBV12-4 to TRBJ1-5; maybe TRBD1 (5 bases). The CDR3 loop spans 12 amino acids. V was cut by 3 bases and J by 9 bases, with 9 bases left in between. The DNA for the CDR3 is TGTGCCAGCAGTTTGGGGGGAACGCCCCAGCATTTT. Protein sequence: CASSLGGTPQHF.

This clonotype has at least ten counts. V usage is TRBV28 and J usage is TRBJ1-2; 7 nucleotides align to TRBD1. The V gene's germline CDR1 is MDHEN and CDR2 SYDVKM. After removal of 4 bases from V and 1 base from J, the junction contained 6 bases not matched to a gene. This CDR3 spans 15 amino acids. The CDR3 loop is CASSSAGQHNYGYTF. CDR3 bases: TGTGCCAGCAGTTCAGCGGGACAGCATAACTATGGCTACACCTTC.

The chain combines TRBV7-2 with TRBJ2-3; 9 positions agree with TRBD2. Germline-derived CDR1 and CDR2 are SGHTA and FQGNSA. The CDR3 has 15 residues. V was pared by 3 bases and J by 7 bases, with 8 bases of the junction left unmatched. Here the CDR3 reads CASSFGLAGGNTQYF. The CDR3 DNA sequence: TGTGCCAGCAGCTTTGGCTTGGCGGGGGGGAATACGCAGTATTTT.

The rearrangement links TRBV9 to TRBJ2-2, with a tentative D call TRBD1 (6 bases). Germline V lookup: CDR1 SGDLS, CDR2 YYNGEE. The CDR3 sequence is 15 residues long. The V end was cut by 0 bases, the J end by 4 bases, with 10 bases between. The CDR3 is CASSVVGGSTGELFF. Here the CDR3 DNA reads TGTGCCAGCAGCGTAGTTGGGGGCTCCACCGGGGAGCTGTTTTTT.

This chain connects TRBV7-8 to TRBJ2-1; D ambiguous. The V end lost 4 bases, the J end lost 6 bases, and 16 bases lay between the germline ends. The CDR3 is 15 residues long. Germline CDR1 SGHVS, CDR2 FQNEAQ. The CDR3: CASSSPLSNGNEQFF. Here the CDR3 DNA reads TGTGCCAGCAGCTCCCCCCTGAGTAATGGCAATGAGCAGTTCTTC.

The chain couples TRBV4-2 to TRBJ2-5; 12 bases agree with TRBD2. The length of the CDR3 is 16 residues. Trimming took 0 bases from V and 1 from J; bases not matched to a gene: 0. Germline lookup yields CDR1 LGHNA and CDR2 YNFKEQ. CDR3 region: CASSQELAGGQETQYF. The CDR3 nucleotides read TGTGCCAGCAGCCAAGAACTAGCGGGGGGCCAAGAGACCCAGTACTTC.

This clonotype was counted a few times. J is TRBJ2-2 and V is TRBV9, with D perhaps matching TRBD2 (6 bases). There are 15 residues in the CDR3. Germline V gives CDR1 SGDLS, CDR2 YYNGEE. V was trimmed by 4 bases and J by 3 bases, leaving 13 bases between them. The CDR3 region is CASSPLTRDTGELFF. The CDR3 DNA reads TGTGCCAGCAGCCCCCTGACTAGGGACACCGGGGAGCTGTTTTTT.

The chain recombines TRBV7-9 with TRBJ2-1, with D possibly TRBD1 on 5 matching bases. Germline V gene data show CDR1 as SEHNR and CDR2 as FQNEAQ (reference sequence). Trimming cost V 5 bases and J 4 bases, with 12 bases left between them. The CDR3 loop spans 14 amino acids. The CDR3, as DNA: TGTGCCAGCAGCCCCCAAGGGGAATACAATGAGCAGTTCTTC. Amino acid sequence: CASSPQGEYNEQFF.

This chain connects TRBV5-1 to TRBJ2-7; perhaps TRBD2 as D (6 bases). The CDR3 sequence is 15 residues long. Trimming took off 0 bases at V and 7 bases at J, with 17 bases between the two ends. Germline-derived CDR1 and CDR2 are SGHRS and YFSETQ. This CDR3 reads CASSLGGGPLREQYF. The CDR3 DNA sequence: TGCGCCAGCAGCTTGGGGGGAGGACCGCTCAGGGAGCAGTACTTC.

The chain employs TRBV12-3 or TRBV12-4 and TRBJ1-1; possibly TRBD1 for D (5 bases). Trimming removed 2 bases at V and 3 bases at J, with 7 bases between. The CDR3 runs to 13 residues. In DNA, the CDR3 is TGTGCCAGCAGTTTAATGGGGGACACTGAAGCTTTCTTT. Translation gives CASSLMGDTEAFF.

This clonotype was seen repeatedly, ten times or more. CDR3 region: CSARTGGTDTQYF. CDR3 sequence (DNA): TGCAGTGCTAGGACAGGGGGCACAGATACGCAGTATTTT. The chain joins TRBV20-1 to TRBJ2-3; the match to TRBD1 covers 8 bases. This CDR3 spans 13 amino acids. Germline V gene data show CDR1 as DFQATT and CDR2 as SNEGSKA (reference sequence). Trimming at V came to 3 bases and at J to 1 base, leaving 0 bases not matched to a gene.

This chain uses TRBV6-2 or TRBV6-3 with TRBJ2-7; 7 bases agree with TRBD1. V lost 5 bases to trimming and J lost 0 bases; unmatched junction nucleotides: 7. The CDR3 is made up of 15 amino acids. Germline V lookup: CDR1 MNHEY, CDR2 SVGEGT. The CDR3: CASSAPTGSSYEQYF. The DNA for the CDR3 is TGTGCCAGCAGTGCCCCGACAGGGAGCTCCTACGAGCAGTACTTC.

This clonotype was seen a handful of times. The chain uses TRBV11-2 and TRBJ2-2; D is possibly TRBD2 (5 bases). CDR1 and CDR2 (germline): SGHAT, FQNNGV. Trimming stripped 9 bases from V and 6 bases from J, with 11 bases between. The CDR3 consists of 12 residues. The CDR3 DNA follows: TGTGCCAGTAATTCGGGGTCCGGGGAGCTGTTTTTT. Encoded protein: CASNSGSGELFF.